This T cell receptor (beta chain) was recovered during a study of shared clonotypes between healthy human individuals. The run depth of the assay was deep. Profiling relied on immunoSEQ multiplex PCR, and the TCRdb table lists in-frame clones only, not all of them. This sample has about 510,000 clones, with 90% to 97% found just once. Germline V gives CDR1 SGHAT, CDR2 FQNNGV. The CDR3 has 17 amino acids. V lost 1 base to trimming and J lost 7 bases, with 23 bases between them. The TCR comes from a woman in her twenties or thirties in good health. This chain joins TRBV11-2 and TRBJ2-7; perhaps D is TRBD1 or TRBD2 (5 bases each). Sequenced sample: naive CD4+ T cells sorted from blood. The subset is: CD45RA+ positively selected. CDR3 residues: CASSLVPSGTSTGEQYF. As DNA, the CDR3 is TGTGCCAGCAGCTTAGTTCCCTCGGGGACCAGCACGGGGGAGCAGTACTTC.